This TCR beta chain was observed in a study of cytomegalovirus exposure and HLA in healthy donors. The germline V gene encodes CDR1 SEHNR and CDR2 FQNEAQ (reference sequence). V lost 3 bases, J lost 0 bases, and 8 bases lay in between. The CDR3 is 14 amino acids. In the PCR, 60 Vbeta and 13 Jbeta primers were used. Method: immunoSEQ multiplex PCR; TCRdb's copy keeps in-frame clones and lacks some. Found here are some 95,000 clones, over 70% of them singletons; the top ten hold under 7.5%. The sequence derives from a man aged 45-60 years in good health and CMV-seropositive. Sequenced: PBMCs. The chain uses TRBV7-9 and TRBJ1-2, with D perhaps matching TRBD1 (5 bases). The CDR3 sequence: CASSFPGSNYGYTF. The CDR3 DNA follows: TGTGCCAGCAGCTTTCCAGGGTCTAACTATGGCTACACCTTC. Looking up the rest from reference TRBV7-9 and TRBJ1-2 gives the full variable domain: DTGVSQNPRHKITKRGQNVTFRCDPISEHNRLYWYRQTLGQGPEFLTYFQNEAQLEKSRLLSDRFSAERPKGSFSTLEIQRTEQGDSAMYLCASSFPGSNYGYTFGSGTRLTVV.